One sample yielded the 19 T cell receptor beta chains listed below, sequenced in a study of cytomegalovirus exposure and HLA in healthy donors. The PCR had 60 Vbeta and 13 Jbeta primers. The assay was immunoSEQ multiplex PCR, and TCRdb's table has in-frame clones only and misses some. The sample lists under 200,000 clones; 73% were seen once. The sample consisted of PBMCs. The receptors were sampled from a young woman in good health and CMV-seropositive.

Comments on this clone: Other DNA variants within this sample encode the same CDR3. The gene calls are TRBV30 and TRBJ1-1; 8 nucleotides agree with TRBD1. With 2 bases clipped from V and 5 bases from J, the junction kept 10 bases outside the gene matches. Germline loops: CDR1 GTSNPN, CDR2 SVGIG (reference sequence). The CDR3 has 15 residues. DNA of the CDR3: TGTGCCTGGAGTCCACCTGGACAGGGATTGACTGAAGCTTTCTTT. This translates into CAWSPPGQGLTEAFF.

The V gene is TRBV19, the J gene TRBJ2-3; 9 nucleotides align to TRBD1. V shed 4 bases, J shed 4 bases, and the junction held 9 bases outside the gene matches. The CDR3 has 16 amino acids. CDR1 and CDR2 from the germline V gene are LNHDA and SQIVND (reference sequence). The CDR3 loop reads CASSTPGTGSADTQYF. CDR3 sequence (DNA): TGTGCCAGTAGTACACCCGGGACAGGGTCCGCAGATACGCAGTATTTT.

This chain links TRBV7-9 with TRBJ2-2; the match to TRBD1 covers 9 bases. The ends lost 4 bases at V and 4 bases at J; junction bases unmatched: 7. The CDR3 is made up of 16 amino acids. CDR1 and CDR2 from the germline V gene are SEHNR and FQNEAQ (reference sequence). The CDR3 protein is CASSSSGTGSTGELFF. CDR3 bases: TGTGCCAGCAGCTCTTCCGGGACAGGGAGCACCGGGGAGCTGTTTTTT.

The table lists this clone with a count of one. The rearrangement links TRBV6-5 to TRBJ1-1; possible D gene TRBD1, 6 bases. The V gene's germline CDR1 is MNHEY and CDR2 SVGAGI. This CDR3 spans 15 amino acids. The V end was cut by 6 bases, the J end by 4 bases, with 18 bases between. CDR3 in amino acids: CASRKKGGGSTEAFF. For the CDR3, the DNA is TGTGCCAGCAGAAAGAAGGGAGGGGGAAGCACTGAAGCTTTCTTT.

For the CDR3, the DNA is TGTGCCAGCAGCTTGGCCACGGCGGATCCCTCGGGGACCCAGTACTTC. Its translation: CASSLATADPSGTQYF. The chain employs TRBV5-4 and TRBJ2-5, with D hard to call. The CDR3 is 16 residues long. The germline V gene has CDR1 SGHNT and CDR2 YYREEE (reference sequence). The V end was cut by 0 bases, the J end by 7 bases, with 19 bases between.

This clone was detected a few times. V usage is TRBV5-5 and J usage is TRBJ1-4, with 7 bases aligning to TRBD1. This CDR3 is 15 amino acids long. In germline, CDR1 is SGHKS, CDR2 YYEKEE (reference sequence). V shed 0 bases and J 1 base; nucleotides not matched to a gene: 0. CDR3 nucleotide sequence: TGTGCCAGCAGCTTGGACAGGGGAACTAATGAAAAACTGTTTTTT. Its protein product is CASSLDRGTNEKLFF.

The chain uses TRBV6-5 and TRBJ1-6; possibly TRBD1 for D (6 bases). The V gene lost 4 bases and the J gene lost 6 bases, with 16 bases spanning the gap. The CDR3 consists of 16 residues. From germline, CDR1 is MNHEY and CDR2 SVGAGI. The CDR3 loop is CASSSNRADGNSPLHF. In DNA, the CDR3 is TGTGCCAGCAGTTCCAACAGGGCCGACGGTAATTCACCCCTCCACTTT.

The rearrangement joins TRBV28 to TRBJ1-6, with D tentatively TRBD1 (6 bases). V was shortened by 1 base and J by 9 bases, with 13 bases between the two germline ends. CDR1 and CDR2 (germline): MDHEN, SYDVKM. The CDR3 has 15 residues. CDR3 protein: CASSLYTGLGSPLHF. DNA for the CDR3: TGTGCCAGCAGTTTATATACAGGGCTCGGTTCACCCCTCCACTTT. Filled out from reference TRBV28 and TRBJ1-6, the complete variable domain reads DVKVTQSSRYLVKRTGEKVFLECVQDMDHENMFWYRQDPGLGLRLIYFSYDVKMKEKGDIPEGYSVSREKKERFSLILESASTNQTSMYLCASSLYTGLGSPLHFGNGTRLTVT.

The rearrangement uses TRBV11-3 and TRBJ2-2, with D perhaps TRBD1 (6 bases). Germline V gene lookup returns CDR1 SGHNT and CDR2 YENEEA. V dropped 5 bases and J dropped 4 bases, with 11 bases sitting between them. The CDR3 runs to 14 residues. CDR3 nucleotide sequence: TGTGCCAGCAGCGTCACAGGGTTCACCGGGGAGCTGTTTTTT. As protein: CASSVTGFTGELFF.

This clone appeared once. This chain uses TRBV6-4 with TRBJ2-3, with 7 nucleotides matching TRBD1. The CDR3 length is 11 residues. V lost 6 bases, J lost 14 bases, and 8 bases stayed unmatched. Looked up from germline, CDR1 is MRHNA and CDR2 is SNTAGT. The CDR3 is CASRPGQLPYF. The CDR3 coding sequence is TGTGCCAGCAGGCCGGGACAGTTACCGTATTTT.

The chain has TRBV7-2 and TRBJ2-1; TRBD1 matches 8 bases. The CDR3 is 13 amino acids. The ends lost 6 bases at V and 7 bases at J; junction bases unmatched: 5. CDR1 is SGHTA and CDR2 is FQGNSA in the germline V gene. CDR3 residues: CASSTGGGNEQFF. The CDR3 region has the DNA TGTGCCAGCAGTACAGGGGGAGGAAATGAGCAGTTCTTC.

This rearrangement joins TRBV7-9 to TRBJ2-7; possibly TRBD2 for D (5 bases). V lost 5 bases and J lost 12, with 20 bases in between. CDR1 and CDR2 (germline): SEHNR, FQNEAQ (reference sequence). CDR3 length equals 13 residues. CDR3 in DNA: TGTGCCAGCAGCCGCGATACGACGGGGTCCGCGTACTTC. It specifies CASSRDTTGSAYF.

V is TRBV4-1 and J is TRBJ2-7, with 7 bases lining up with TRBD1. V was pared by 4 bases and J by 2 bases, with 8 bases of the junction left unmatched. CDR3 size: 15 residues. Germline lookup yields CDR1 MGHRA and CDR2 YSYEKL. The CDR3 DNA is TGCGCCAGCAGCCTCTCCGGGACAGCAGCCTACGAGCAGTACTTC. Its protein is CASSLSGTAAYEQYF.

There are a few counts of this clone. As DNA, the CDR3 is TGTGCCAGCAGCCCCCTGATGATGGCGGGGGGCCAAGAGACCCAGTACTTC. Protein: CASSPLMMAGGQETQYF. This chain joins TRBV5-8 and TRBJ2-5; 8 positions match TRBD2. J was trimmed by 1 base and V by 4 bases; bases with no gene match: 12. The V gene's germline CDR1 is SGHTS and CDR2 YDEGEE. The CDR3 is 17 residues long.

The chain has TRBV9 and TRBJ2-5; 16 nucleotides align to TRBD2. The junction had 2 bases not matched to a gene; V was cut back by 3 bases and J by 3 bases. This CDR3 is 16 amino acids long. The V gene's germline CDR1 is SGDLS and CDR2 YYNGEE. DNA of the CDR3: TGTGCCAGCAGCGACGGGACTAGCGGGGGGGAAGAGACCCAGTACTTC. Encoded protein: CASSDGTSGGEETQYF.

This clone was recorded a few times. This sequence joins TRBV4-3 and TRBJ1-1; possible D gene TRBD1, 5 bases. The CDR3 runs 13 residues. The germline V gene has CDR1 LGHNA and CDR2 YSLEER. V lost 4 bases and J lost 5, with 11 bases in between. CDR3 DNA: TGCGCCAGCAGCCTGACAGTTGGGACTGAAGCTTTCTTT. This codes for CASSLTVGTEAFF.

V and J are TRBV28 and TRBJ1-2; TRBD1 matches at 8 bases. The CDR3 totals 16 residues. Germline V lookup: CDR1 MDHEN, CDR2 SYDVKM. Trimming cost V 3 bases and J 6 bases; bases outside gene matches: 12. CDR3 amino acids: CASSLIWAGGADGYTF. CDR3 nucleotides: TGTGCCAGCAGTTTGATTTGGGCAGGGGGCGCGGATGGCTACACCTTC.

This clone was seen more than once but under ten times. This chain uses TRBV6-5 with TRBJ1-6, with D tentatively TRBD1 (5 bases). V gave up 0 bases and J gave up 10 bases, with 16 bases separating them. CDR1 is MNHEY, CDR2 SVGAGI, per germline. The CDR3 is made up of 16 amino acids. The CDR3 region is CASSYSVQGLGSPLHF. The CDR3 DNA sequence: TGTGCCAGCAGTTACTCGGTTCAGGGTTTGGGGTCACCCCTCCACTTT.

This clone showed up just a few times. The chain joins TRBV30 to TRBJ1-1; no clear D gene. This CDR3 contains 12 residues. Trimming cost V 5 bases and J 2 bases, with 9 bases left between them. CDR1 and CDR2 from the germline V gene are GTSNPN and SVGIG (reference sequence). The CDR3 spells CAWRRLNTEAFF. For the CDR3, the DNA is TGTGCCTGGCGGCGGTTAAACACTGAAGCTTTCTTT.